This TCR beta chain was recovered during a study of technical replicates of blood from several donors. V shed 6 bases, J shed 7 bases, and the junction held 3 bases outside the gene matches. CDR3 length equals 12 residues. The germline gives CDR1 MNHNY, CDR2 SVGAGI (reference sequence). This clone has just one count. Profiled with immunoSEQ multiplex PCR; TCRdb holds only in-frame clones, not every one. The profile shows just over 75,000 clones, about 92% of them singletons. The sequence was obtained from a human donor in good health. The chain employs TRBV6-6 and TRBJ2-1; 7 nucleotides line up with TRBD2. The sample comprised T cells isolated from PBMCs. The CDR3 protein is CASSDGGNEQFF. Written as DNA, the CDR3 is TGTGCCAGCAGCGACGGGGGGAATGAGCAGTTCTTC.